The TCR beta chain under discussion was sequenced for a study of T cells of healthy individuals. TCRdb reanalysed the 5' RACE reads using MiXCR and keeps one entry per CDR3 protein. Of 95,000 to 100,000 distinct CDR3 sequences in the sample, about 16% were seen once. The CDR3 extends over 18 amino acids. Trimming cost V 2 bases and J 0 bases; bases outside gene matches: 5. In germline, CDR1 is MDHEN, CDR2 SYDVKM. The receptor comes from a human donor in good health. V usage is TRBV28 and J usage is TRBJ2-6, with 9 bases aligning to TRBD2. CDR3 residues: CASSLRLAVLSGANVLTF. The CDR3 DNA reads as TGTGCCAGCAGTTTAAGACTAGCGGTTCTCTCTGGGGCCAACGTCCTGACTTTC.